This entry describes one T cell receptor (beta chain). Which antigen it targets is not known. One base away there is no much larger clone; base qualities are not given. The source of the sample is a study of blood T cell repertoires in COVID-19 (dated by TCRdb to the early 2020s). Regarding the study in general: Samples from collaborators originated in the United States, Italy and Spain and spanned both the acute and convalescent phases of COVID-19. Subjects who had been exposed to COVID-19, were actively infected with it, or had recovered from it provided the deeply sampled blood TCRbeta repertoires that made up the dataset. The repertoires were made available in a free public database intended to serve as a resource for research on the immune response to SARS-CoV-2. The prospective study material was composed of cDNA or gDNA derived from T cells, B-cell-depleted T cells, or PBMCs. HLA class I and class II types, where available, came from metadata supplied by the sample provider rather than from assay-based typing. Nearly every sample came with metadata listing a de-identified subject ID, COVID-19 status, age in years and sex. The samples were drawn from the first 160 participants of the ongoing ImmuneRACE study and from 950 to 1,500 subjects provided by 6 global collaborators. Broader findings and caveats from the paper: Clinical and demographic metadata were provided uncurated, with the amount varying by source and participant.

CDR1 and CDR2 were assigned from the germline V gene (reference sequence) as LGHDT and YNNKEL. The CDR3 spans 13 residues, from the cysteine through the phenylalanine. Solely the CDR3 DNA is kept, with 39 bases framed from the first base. V loses 2 bases, J loses 4 bases, and the germline ends lie 7 bases apart. The immunoSEQ Assay, a bias-controlled multiplex PCR, was used to amplify TCRbeta CDR3 regions from genomic DNA. The study's processing was this. The number of nucleated cells in each sample was estimated from the amplification of reference gene primers within the assay. To quantify the absolute abundance of each unique TCRbeta CDR3 rearrangement, sequence reads were collapsed and filtered. For each sample, productive Simpson clonality was calculated by taking the square root of Simpson's diversity index across productive rearrangements. In TCRdb, the immuneACCESS table is reduced to in-frame sequences with V and J assigned. These tables do not hold every clone; where another copy was compared, an unresolved V gene accounts for under half, and the others remain unexplained. That table is the source of V, J and clone size, and D and trimming were worked out from the DNA. This sample has about 92,000 clones in its table, and around 88% of those were observed once. Of the sample, around 17% is held by the ten largest clones.

One collaborating source in Seattle enrolled patients during active infection and followed them longitudinally through the course of disease. Whole blood was collected in K2EDTA tubes by collaborating institutions according to the institutions' own protocols. For TCRbeta analysis, collaborator samples were shipped as frozen whole blood, as isolated PBMCs, or as DNA extracted from either sample type. This receptor was obtained from a woman aged 55-75 years with COVID-19, enrolled during active disease. The chain is encoded by TRBV3-1 (or the pseudogene TRBV3-2) joined to TRBJ2-3; the D region possibly corresponds to TRBD2 (5 bases align). The sequenced sample consisted of peripheral blood. The CDR3 reads as follows: CASSQMEADTQYF. The DNA sequence is given as TGTGCCAGCAGCCAAATGGAGGCAGATACGCAGTATTTT.